The clone carrying this TCR beta chain came up many times. From germline, CDR1 is SQVTM and CDR2 ANQGSEA. Deletions cut 7 bases from V and 1 base from J, with 10 bases between. The CDR3 length is 12 residues. TCRdb analysed the reads with MiXCR anew, one entry per CDR3 protein. This table holds roughly 320,000 distinct CDR3 sequences, roughly a tenth found once. This specimen belongs to a study of T cell repertoires in cytomegalovirus infection. The sequence derives from a human donor in good health (CMV status not recorded). Some clones in this sample may be carry-over from other donors' samples. Material for sequencing was PBMCs. The chain combines TRBV29-1 with TRBJ2-5; D not certain. The CDR3 loop is CSALDGQETQYF. The CDR3 DNA reads as TGCAGCGCGCTGGACGGCCAAGAGACCCAGTACTTC.